The following is a T cell receptor (beta chain) sequence with its context. Authors' processing steps: Reference gene primer amplification in the assay estimated nucleated cell counts. The data were produced by immunoSEQ multiplex PCR, yet TCRdb's version contains in-frame clones alone and is incomplete. V and J calls and clone size are those listed in that table; D and trimming were worked out from the DNA. Seen here are more than 25,000 clones, 89% observed once, and the top ten hold more than 0.45%. The germline gives CDR1 LNHDA, CDR2 SQIVND (reference sequence). V was clipped by 3 bases and J by 5 bases; unmatched bases: 4. This CDR3 is built from 13 residues. This sample was included in a study of blood T cell repertoires in COVID-19. Study summary: Italy, Spain and the United States were the sources of the convalescent and acute COVID-19 samples. T cells, B-cell-depleted T cells, or PBMCs supplied cDNA or gDNA.

This receptor was obtained from a woman in her 40s with active or convalescent COVID-19. This sequence joins TRBV19 and TRBJ2-7; 7 bases agree with TRBD2. The sample taken for sequencing was peripheral blood. CDR3 loop: CASSIGLADEQYF. The DNA of the CDR3 is TGTGCCAGTAGTATTGGTCTAGCGGACGAGCAGTACTTC.